Sequencing of this T cell receptor beta chain was carried out in a study of T cell responses to AZD1222 COVID-19 vaccine (dated by TCRdb to the early 2020s). Regarding the research as a whole: AZD1222 recipients with second doses at about 4 weeks or about 12 weeks were pooled, because spike-specific TCR depth and breadth did not differ between schedules. TCR sequencing covered some 250 trial participants: 200 to 210 given two doses of AZD1222 and 26 given two doses of MenACWY control vaccine. Trial participants were enrolled into age subgroups of 18-55, 56-69 and 70-plus years, which contained roughly 140, 27 and 60 TCR-sequenced participants, respectively.

The CDR3 regions of human TCRbeta chains were analyzed by immunosequencing. Concerning the study's data processing: Repertoire TCRs were matched against a reference library of SARS-CoV-2-specific TCRs generated with the MIRA antigen-specificity platform. Breadth meant the fraction of unique TCRs that were SARS-CoV-2-associated, whereas depth meant the fraction of total T cells that were SARS-CoV-2-associated. Using the MIRA data, each spike-specific TCR was assigned both to the spike region to which the TCR was reactive and to a CD4 or CD8 class. Log10-transformed breadth and depth values were compared by one-way ANOVA with Sidak's multiple comparisons tests. TCRdb re-hosts the immuneACCESS table, in-frame sequences only. Its copies lack some clones; in the studies checked, an unresolved V gene accounts for under half of them, and the cause for the rest is not known. V, J and clone size are those of that table, while D and trimming were read from the DNA. This sample is represented by some 130,000 clones; approximately 90% of them were singletons. In total, the top ten clones hold 7% to 8.5% of the sample.

Relative to germline, V is missing 6 bases and J is missing 3 bases, with 7 bases of the junction outside any gene match. The germline V gene encodes CDR1 SNHLY and CDR2 FYNNEI. The CDR3 runs 15 residues from the cysteine to the phenylalanine. Only the CDR3 region is kept as DNA, spanning 45 bases read in frame from base 1. The time point label corresponds to: baseline before first vaccination. Samples from vaccinated people were obtained from the UK trials COV001 and COV002, which included a single-blind randomized controlled phase 2/3 trial of AZD1222 (ChAdOx1 nCoV-19) in healthy adults. For TCRbeta chain sequencing, PBMC samples from trial participants were taken at day 0 and at day 28 after the second dose. A note on this clone: Its antigen is not yet known. Per-base qualities were not stored, and no clone one base away is much larger.

General conclusions and limits of the study: Participants were mostly white British and included more females than males, and it was suggested by the authors that clonal diversity may have been underestimated. Because no day 14 peak-response samples were available, repertoires were characterized only after the peak T cell response. After two AZD1222 doses, both the breadth and the depth of spike-specific TCRs were significantly higher than at day 0 and than in MenACWY recipients. Nearly half of unique spike-specific TCRs reportedly recognized epitopes outside regions mutated in the B.1.351 and B.1.1.7 variants. The 56-69-year group was small, and its depth increase did not reach significance, likely because of low power. Conclusions about previously exposed vaccinees were limited because only 6 or 7 AZD1222 recipients were SARS-CoV-2 seropositive at baseline. CD4 TCRs associated with the vaccine covered the entire spike protein, and the dominant responses were in regions 160-218 and 743-854.

This clonotype was obtained from an adult in good health. This receptor chain uses TRBV2 and TRBJ1-5; 8 of the junction bases match TRBD1. The specimen was peripheral blood, collected on day 0 of AZD1222 vaccination. The CDR3 reads CASSIQGGPNQPQHF. The DNA reads as follows: TGTGCCAGCAGCATACAGGGGGGGCCCAATCAGCCCCAGCATTTT.